This entry features one T cell receptor beta chain sequence. Primers for the PCR totalled 60 Vbeta and 13 Jbeta. TCRdb's copy holds only in-frame clones and misses some; the assay was immunoSEQ multiplex PCR. This sample's table has roughly 190,000 clones. The entry originates in a study of cytomegalovirus exposure and HLA in healthy donors. Germline V gene data show CDR1 as LNHNV and CDR2 as YYDKDF (reference sequence). The CDR3 has 16 amino acids. The V gene end was trimmed by 2 bases and the J gene end by 2 bases; junction bases not matched to a gene: 3. The rearrangement links TRBV15 to TRBJ2-3, with 11 positions matching TRBD2. Sequencing was performed on PBMCs. The receptor was isolated from a man in his thirties or forties in good health and CMV-seronegative. CDR3 sequence (DNA): TGTGCCACCAGCAGATTAGCGGGAGGGAACACAGATACGCAGTATTTT. Its translation: CATSRLAGGNTDTQYF.